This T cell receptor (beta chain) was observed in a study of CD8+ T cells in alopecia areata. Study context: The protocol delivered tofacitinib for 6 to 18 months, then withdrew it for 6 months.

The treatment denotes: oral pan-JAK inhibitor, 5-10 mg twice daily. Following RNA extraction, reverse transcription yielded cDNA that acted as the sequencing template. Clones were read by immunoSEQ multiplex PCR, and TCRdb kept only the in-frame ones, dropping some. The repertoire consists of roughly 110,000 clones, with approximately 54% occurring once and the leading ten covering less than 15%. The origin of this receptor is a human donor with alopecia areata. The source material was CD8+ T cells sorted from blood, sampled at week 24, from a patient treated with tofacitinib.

CDR3 region: CASSETDGKLFF. The CDR3 DNA sequence: TGTGCCAGCAGTGAAACGGACGGAAAACTGTTTTTT. The chain links TRBV2 to TRBJ1-4; the D is unclear. The CDR3 runs 12 residues. The V end lost 2 bases, the J end lost 10 bases, and 8 bases lay between the germline ends. The germline CDR1 and CDR2 sequences are SNHLY and FYNNEI. Full variable domain (rest looked up from reference TRBV2 and TRBJ1-4): EPEVTQTPSHQVTQMGQEVILRCVPISNHLYFYWYRQILGQKVEFLVSFYNNEISEKSEIFDDQFSVERPDGSNFTLKIRSTKLEDSAMYFCASSETDGKLFFGSGTQLSVL.